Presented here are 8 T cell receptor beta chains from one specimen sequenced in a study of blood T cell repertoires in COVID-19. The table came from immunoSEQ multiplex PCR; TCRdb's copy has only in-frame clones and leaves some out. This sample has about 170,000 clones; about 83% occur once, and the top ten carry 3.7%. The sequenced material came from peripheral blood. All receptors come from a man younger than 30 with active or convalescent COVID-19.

CDR3 loop: CASSAWPGREQYV. CDR3 DNA sequence: TGTGCCAGCAGTGCGTGGCCGGGTCGGGAGCAGTACGTC. The V and J genes are TRBV28 and TRBJ2-7; D ambiguous. V dropped 5 bases and J dropped 7 bases, with 15 bases sitting between them. CDR1 MDHEN and CDR2 SYDVKM come from the germline V gene. The CDR3 totals 13 residues.

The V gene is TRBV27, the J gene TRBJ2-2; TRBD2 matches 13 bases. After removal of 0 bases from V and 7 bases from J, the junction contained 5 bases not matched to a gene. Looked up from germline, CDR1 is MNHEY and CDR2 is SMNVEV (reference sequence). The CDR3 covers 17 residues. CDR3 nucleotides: TGTGCCAGCAGTTTATCCGGGACTAGCGGGGATGGCGGGGAGCTGTTTTTT. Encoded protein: CASSLSGTSGDGGELFF.

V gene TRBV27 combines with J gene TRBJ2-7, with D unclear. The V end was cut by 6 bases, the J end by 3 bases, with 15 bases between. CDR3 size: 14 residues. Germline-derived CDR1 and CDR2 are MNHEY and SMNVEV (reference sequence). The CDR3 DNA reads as TGTGCCAGCAGCATCACGTGGGCAGACTACGAGCAGTACTTC. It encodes CASSITWADYEQYF.

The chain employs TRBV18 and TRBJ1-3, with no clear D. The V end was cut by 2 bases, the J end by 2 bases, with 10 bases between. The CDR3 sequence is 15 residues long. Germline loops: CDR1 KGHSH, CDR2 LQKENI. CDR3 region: CASSPTYGAGNTIYF. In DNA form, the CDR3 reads TGTGCCAGCTCACCAACGTACGGGGCTGGAAACACCATATATTTT.

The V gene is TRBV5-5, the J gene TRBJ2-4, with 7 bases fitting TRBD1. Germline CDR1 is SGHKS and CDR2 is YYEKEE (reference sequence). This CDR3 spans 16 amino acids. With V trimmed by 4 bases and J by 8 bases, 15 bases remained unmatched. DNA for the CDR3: TGTGCCAGCAGCCTAGATGTGACAGGGCTTAATCACATTCAGTACTTC. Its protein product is CASSLDVTGLNHIQYF.

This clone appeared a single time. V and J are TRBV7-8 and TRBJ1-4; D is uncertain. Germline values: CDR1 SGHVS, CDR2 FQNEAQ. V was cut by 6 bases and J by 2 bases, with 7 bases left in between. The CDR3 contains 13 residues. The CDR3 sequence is CASSSGTNEKLFF. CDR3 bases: TGTGCCAGCAGTTCGGGGACTAATGAAAAACTGTTTTTT.

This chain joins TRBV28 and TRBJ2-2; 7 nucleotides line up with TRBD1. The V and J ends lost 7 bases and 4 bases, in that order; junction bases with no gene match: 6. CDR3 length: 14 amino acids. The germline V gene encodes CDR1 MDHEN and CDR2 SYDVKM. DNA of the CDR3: TGTGCCAGCACCTCCGGACAGGCCACCGGGGAGCTGTTTTTT. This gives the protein CASTSGQATGELFF.

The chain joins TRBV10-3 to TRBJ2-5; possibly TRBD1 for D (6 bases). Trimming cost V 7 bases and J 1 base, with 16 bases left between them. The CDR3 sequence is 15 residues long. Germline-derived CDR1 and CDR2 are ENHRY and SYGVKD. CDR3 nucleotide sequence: TGTGCCATCAAGGACAGCCATATCCCCCAAGAGACCCAGTACTTC. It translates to CAIKDSHIPQETQYF.